Below, 8 T cell receptor beta chains from the same sample are listed, as sequenced in a study of T cells expressing NK-cell markers. Reanalyzing the 5' RACE reads, TCRdb keeps one entry per CDR3 protein, without DNA. In all, the sample yields about 160,000 distinct CDR3 sequences. What was sequenced was blood T cells: a sorted CD56 or NKG2C T cell subset, CD4+ or CD8+ T cells, or bulk PBMC T cells (not recorded which). These TCRs come from a man aged 18-69 years in good health.

This rearrangement joins TRBV6-1 to TRBJ1-5. This CDR3 contains 13 residues. In germline, CDR1 is MNHNS, CDR2 SASEGT. The CDR3 sequence is CASSTLGNQPQHF.

The CDR3 is CASSPRGLSDEQFF. The rearrangement uses TRBV9 and TRBJ2-1; TCRdb's D call of TRBD1 is untestable without DNA. The germline V gene encodes CDR1 SGDLS and CDR2 YYNGEE. The CDR3 totals 14 residues.

The genes are TRBV19 and TRBJ2-1; TCRdb calls TRBD1, which cannot be checked without DNA. CDR3 length: 13 amino acids. The V gene's germline CDR1 is LNHDA and CDR2 SQIVND (reference sequence). Here the CDR3 reads CASNIGGYNEQFF.

The chain is built from TRBV15 and TRBJ1-6. This CDR3 comprises 13 residues. Germline loops: CDR1 LNHNV, CDR2 YYDKDF (reference sequence). This CDR3 is CATRGRTNSPLHF.

The chain's CDR3 is CASSLRGAIRSYEQYF. The rearrangement uses TRBV13 and TRBJ2-7; TCRdb's assignment of TRBD1 cannot be checked, as there is no DNA. Germline V gives CDR1 PRHDT, CDR2 FYEKMQ (reference sequence). The CDR3 sequence is 16 residues long.

This chain connects TRBV29-1 to TRBJ2-1; TCRdb outputs TRBD1, but without DNA this stays unchecked. Germline V gives CDR1 SQVTM, CDR2 ANQGSEA. There are 13 residues in the CDR3. Here the CDR3 reads CSVAWTAINEQFF.

The V call is TRBV27, the J call TRBJ1-6; TCRdb picks TRBD1, but there is no DNA to check that call. The V gene's germline CDR1 is MNHEY and CDR2 SMNVEV (reference sequence). The CDR3 loop spans 13 amino acids. This chain's CDR3 is CASSTARESPLHF.

This chain links TRBV5-1 with TRBJ2-7; the TCRdb D gene call, TRBD1, has no DNA to confirm it. Germline values: CDR1 SGHRS, CDR2 YFSETQ. This CDR3 comprises 15 residues. The CDR3 loop is CASSVYPGPSYEQYF.